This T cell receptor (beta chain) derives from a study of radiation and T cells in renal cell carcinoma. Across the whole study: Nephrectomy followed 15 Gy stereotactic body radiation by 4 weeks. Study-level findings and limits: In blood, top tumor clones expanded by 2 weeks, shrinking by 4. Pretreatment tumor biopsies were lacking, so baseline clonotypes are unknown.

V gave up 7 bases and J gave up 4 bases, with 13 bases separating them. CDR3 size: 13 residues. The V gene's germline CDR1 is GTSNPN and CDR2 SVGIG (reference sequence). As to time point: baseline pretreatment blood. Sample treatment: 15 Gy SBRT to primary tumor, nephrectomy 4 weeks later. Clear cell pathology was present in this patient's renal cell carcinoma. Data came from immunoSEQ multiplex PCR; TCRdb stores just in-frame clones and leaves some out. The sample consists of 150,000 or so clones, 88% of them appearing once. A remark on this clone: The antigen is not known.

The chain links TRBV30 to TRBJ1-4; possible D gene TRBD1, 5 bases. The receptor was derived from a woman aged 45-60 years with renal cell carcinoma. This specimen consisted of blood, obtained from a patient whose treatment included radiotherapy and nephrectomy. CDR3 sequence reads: CASPGRDNEKLFF. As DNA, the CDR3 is TGTGCCTCTCCGGGACGGGATAATGAAAAACTGTTTTTT.